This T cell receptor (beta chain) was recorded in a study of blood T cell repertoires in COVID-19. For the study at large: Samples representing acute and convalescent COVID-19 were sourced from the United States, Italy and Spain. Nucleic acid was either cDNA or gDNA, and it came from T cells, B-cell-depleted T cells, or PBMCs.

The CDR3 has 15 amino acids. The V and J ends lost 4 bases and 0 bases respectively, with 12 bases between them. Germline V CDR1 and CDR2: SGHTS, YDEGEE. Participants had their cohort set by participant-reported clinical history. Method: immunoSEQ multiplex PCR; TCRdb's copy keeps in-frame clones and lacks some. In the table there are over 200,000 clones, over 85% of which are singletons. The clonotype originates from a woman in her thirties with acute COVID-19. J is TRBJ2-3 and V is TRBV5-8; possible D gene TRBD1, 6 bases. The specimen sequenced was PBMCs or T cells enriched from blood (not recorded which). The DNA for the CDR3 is TGTGCCAGCAGCCCCGGACAGTTTAGCACAGATACGCAGTATTTT. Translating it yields CASSPGQFSTDTQYF.